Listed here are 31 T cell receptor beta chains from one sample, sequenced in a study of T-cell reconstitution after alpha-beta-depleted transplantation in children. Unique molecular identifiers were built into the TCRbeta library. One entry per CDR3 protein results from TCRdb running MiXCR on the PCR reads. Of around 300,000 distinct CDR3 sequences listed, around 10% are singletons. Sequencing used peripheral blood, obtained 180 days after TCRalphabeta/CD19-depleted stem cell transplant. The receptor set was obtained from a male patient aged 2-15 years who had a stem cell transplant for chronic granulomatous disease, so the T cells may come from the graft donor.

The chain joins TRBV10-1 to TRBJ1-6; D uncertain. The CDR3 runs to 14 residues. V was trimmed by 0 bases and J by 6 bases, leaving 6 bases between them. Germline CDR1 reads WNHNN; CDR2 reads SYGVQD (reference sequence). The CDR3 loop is CASSESYPNSPLHF. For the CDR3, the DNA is TGCGCCAGCAGTGAGTCGTATCCTAATTCACCCCTCCACTTT.

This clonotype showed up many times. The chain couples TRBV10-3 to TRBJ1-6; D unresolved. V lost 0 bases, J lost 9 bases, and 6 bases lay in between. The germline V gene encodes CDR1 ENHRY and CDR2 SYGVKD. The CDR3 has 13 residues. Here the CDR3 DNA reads TGTGCCATCAGTGAGTCGCAGGCTTCACCCCTCCACTTT. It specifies CAISESQASPLHF.

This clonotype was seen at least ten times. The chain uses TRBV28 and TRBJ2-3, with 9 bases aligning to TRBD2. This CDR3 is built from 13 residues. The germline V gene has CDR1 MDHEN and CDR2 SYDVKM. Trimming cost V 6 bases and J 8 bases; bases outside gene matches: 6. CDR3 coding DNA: TGTGCCAGCAGCCCCCGGACTAGCGTTACGCAGTATTTT. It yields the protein CASSPRTSVTQYF.

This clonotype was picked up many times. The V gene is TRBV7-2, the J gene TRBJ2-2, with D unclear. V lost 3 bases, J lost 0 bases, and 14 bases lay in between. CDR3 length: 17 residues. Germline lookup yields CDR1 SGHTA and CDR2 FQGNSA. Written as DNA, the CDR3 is TGTGCCAGCAGCTTGGGCCGGGCCCGATCGAACACCGGGGAGCTGTTTTTT. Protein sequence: CASSLGRARSNTGELFF.

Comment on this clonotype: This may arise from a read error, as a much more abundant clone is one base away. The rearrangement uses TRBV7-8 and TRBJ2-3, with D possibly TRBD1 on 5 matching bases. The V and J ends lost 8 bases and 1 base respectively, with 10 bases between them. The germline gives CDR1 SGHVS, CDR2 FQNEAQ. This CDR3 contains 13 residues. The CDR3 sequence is CASWEQGTDTQYF. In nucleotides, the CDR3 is TGTGCCAGCTGGGAACAGGGCACAGATACGCAGTATTTT.

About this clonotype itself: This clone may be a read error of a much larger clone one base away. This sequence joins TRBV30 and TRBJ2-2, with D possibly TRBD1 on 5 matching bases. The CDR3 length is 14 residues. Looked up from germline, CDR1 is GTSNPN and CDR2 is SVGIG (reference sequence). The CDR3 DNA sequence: TGTGCCTGGAGTGGGCAGGGAAACACCAGGGAGCTGTTTTTT. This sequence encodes CAWSGQGNTRELFF.

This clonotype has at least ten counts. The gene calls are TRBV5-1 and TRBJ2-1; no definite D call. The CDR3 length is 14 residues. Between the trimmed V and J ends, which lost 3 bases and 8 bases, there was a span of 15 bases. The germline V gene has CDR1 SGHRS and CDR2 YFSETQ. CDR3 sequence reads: CASSSLNKVDEQFF. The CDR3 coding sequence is TGCGCCAGCAGCTCCCTCAACAAGGTTGATGAGCAGTTCTTC. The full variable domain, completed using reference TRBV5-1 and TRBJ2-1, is KAGVTQTPRYLIKTRGQQVTLSCSPISGHRSVSWYQQTPGQGLQFLFEYFSETQRNKGNFPGRFSGRQFSNSRSEMNVSTLELGDSALYLCASSSLNKVDEQFFGPGTRLTVL.

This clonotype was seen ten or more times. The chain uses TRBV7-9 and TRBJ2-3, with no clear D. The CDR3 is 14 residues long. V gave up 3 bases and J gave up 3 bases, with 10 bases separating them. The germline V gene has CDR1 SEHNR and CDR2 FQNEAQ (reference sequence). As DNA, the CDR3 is TGTGCCAGCAGCTTCTCAGGTCCGACAGATACGCAGTATTTT. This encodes CASSFSGPTDTQYF.

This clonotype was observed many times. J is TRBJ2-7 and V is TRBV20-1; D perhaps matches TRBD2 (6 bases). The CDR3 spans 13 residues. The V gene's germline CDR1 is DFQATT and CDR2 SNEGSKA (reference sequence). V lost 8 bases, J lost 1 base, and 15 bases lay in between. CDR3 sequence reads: CSIETRRSYEQYF. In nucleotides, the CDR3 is TGCAGTATCGAGACTAGACGATCCTACGAGCAGTACTTC.

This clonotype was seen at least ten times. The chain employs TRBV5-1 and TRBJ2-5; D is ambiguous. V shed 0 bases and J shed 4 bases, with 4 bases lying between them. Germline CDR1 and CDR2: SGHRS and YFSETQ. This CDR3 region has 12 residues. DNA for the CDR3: TGCGCCAGCAGCTTGGACAGAGAGACCCAGTACTTC. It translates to CASSLDRETQYF.

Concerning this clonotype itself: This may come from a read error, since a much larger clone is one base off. For the CDR3, the DNA is TGCAGCGTTGACGGGGGGAGCTCCTACAATAAGCAGTTCTTC. It translates to CSVDGGSSYNKQFF. The chain links TRBV29-1 to TRBJ2-1; 7 bases map to TRBD2. The CDR3 consists of 14 residues. The germline V gene has CDR1 SQVTM and CDR2 ANQGSEA.

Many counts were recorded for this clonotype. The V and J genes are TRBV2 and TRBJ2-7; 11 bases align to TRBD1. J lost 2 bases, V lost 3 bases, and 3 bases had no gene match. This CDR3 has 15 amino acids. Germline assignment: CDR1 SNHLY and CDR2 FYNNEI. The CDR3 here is CASSEGGQGAYEQYF. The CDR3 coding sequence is TGTGCCAGCAGTGAGGGGGGACAGGGGGCCTACGAGCAGTACTTC. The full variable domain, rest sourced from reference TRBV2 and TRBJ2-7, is EPEVTQTPSHQVTQMGQEVILRCVPISNHLYFYWYRQILGQKVEFLVSFYNNEISEKSEIFDDQFSVERPDGSNFTLKIRSTKLEDSAMYFCASSEGGQGAYEQYFGPGTRLTVT.

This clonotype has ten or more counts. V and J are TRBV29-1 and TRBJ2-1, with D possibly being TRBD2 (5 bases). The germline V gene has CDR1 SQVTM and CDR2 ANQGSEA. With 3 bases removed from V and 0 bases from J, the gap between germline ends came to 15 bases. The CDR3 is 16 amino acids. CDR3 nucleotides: TGCAGCGTTGAGATGCGGGCATTGAGCTCCTACAATGAGCAGTTCTTC. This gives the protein CSVEMRALSSYNEQFF.

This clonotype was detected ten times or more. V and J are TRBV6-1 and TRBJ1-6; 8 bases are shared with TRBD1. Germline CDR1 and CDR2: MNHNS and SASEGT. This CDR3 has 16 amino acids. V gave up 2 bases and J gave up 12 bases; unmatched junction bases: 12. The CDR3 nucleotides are TGTGCCAGCAGTGAAAACAGGGGGACCAAATTCAAACCCCTCCACTTT. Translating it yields CASSENRGTKFKPLHF.

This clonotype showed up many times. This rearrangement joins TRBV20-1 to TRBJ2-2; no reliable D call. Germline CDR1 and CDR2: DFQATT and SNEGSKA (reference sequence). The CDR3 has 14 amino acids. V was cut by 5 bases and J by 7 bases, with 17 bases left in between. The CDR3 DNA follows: TGCAGTGCTCCCGCCCTAAATCTAGGCGGGGAGCTGTTTTTT. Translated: CSAPALNLGGELFF.

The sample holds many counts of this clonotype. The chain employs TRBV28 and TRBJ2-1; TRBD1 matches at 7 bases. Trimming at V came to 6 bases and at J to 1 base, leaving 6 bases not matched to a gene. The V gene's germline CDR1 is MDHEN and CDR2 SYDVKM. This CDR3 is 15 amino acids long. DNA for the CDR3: TGTGCCAGCAGGTTCCCGGGACAGTCCTACAATGAGCAGTTCTTC. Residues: CASRFPGQSYNEQFF.

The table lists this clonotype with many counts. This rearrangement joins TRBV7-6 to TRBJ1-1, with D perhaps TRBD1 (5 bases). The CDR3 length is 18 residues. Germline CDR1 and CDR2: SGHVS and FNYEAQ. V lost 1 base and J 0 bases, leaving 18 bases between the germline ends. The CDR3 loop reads CASSLEPLGGMVNTEAFF. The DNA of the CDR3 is TGTGCCAGCAGCTTAGAGCCCTTGGGGGGTATGGTGAACACTGAAGCTTTCTTT.

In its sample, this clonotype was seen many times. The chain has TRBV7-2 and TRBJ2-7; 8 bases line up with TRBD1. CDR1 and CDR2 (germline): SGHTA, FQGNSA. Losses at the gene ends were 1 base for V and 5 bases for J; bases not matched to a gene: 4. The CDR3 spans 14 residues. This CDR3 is CASSLVAGGDEQYF. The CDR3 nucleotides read TGTGCCAGCAGCTTAGTGGCAGGGGGCGACGAGCAGTACTTC.

CDR3 in amino acids: CASSPYGQPANTGELFF. CDR3 bases: TGTGCCAGCAGTCCTTACGGCCAACCCGCGAACACCGGGGAGCTGTTTTTT. The chain recombines TRBV5-5 with TRBJ2-2; D is ambiguous. There are 17 residues in the CDR3. With 5 bases removed from V and 0 bases from J, the gap between germline ends came to 17 bases. Looked up from germline, CDR1 is SGHKS and CDR2 is YYEKEE (reference sequence).

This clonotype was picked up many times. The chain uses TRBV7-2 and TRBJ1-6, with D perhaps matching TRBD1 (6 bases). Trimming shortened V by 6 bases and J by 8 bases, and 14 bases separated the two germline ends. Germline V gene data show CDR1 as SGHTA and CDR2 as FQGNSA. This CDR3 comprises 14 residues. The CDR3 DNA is TGTGCCAGCAGTTTGACAGGACTAGATTCACCCCTCCACTTT. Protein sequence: CASSLTGLDSPLHF. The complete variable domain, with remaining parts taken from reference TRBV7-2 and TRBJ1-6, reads GAGVSQSPSNKVTEKGKDVELRCDPISGHTALYWYRQSLGQGLEFLIYFQGNSAPDKSGLPSDRFSAERTGGSVSTLTIQRTQQEDSAVYLCASSLTGLDSPLHFGNGTRLTVT.

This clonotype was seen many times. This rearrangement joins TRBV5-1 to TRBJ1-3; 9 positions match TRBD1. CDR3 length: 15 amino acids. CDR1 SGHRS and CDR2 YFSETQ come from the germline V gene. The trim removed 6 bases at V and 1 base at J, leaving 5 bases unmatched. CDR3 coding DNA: TGCGCCAGCACATGGACAGGGGTTTCTGGAAACACCATATATTTT. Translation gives CASTWTGVSGNTIYF.

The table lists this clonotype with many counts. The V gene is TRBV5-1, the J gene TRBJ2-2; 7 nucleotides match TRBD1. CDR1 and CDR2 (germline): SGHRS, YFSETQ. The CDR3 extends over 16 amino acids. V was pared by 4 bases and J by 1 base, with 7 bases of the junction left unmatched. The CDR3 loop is CASSGPGQRNTGELFF. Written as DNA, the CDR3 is TGCGCCAGCAGCGGCCCGGGACAGAGGAACACCGGGGAGCTGTTTTTT.

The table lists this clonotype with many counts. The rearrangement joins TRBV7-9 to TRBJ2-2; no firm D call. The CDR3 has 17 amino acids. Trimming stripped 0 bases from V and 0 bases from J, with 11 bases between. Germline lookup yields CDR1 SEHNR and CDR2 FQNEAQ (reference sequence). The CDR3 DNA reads TGTGCCAGCAGCTTAGCGTCCGGAGAACCGAACACCGGGGAGCTGTTTTTT. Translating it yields CASSLASGEPNTGELFF.

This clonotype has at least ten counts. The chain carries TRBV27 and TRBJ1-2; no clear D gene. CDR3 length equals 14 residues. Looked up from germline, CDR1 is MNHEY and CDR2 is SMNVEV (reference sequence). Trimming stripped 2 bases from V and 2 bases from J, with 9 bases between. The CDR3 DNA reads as TGTGCCAGCAGTTTAAAGGGCCGCAACTATGGCTACACCTTC. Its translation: CASSLKGRNYGYTF.

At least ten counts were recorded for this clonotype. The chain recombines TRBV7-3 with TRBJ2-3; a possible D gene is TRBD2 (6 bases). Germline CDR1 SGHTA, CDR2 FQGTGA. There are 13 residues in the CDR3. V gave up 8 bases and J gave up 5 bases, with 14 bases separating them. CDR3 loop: CASGQGSGDTQYF. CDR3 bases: TGTGCCAGCGGGCAGGGTAGCGGAGATACGCAGTATTTT.

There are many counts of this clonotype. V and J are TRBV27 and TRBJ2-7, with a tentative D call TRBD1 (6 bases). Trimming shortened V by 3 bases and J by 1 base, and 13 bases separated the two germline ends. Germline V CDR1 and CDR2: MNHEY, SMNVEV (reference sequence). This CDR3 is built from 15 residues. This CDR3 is CASSFRQAPSYEQYF. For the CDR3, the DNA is TGTGCCAGCAGTTTCCGACAGGCCCCTTCCTACGAGCAGTACTTC.

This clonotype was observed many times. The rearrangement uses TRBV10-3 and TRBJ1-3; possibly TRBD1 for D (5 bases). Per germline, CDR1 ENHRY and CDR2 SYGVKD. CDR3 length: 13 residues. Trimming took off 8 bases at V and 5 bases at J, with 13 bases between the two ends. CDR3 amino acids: CAIGGEPRNTIYF. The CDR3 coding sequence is TGTGCCATCGGGGGGGAACCGAGAAACACCATATATTTT.

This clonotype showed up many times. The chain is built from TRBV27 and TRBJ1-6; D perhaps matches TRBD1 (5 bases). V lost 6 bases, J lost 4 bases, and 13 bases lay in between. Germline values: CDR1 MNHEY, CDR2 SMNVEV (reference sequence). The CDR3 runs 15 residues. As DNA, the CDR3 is TGTGCCAGCAGGCTCGGGACGGCTTATAATTCACCCCTCCACTTT. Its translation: CASRLGTAYNSPLHF.

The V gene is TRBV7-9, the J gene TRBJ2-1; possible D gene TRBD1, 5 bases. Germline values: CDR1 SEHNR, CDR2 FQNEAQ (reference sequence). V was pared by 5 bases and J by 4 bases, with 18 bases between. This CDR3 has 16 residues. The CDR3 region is CASSPRTLASYNEQFF. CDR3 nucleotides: TGTGCCAGCAGCCCAAGGACACTCGCGAGTTACAATGAGCAGTTCTTC.

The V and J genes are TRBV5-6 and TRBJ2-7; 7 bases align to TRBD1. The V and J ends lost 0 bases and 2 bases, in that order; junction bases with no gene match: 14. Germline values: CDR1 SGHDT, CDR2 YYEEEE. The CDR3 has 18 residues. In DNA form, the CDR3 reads TGTGCCAGCAGCTTGGAGGGGGCTTGGTATACGGGCGCCTACGAGCAGTACTTC. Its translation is CASSLEGAWYTGAYEQYF.

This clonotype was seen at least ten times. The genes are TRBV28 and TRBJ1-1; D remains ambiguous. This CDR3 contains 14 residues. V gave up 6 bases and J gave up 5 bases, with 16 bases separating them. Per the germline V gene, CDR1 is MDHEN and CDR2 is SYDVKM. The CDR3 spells CASSLGNAWTEAFF. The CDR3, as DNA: TGTGCCAGCAGCCTCGGAAACGCGTGGACTGAAGCTTTCTTT. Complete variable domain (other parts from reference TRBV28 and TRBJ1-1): DVKVTQSSRYLVKRTGEKVFLECVQDMDHENMFWYRQDPGLGLRLIYFSYDVKMKEKGDIPEGYSVSREKKERFSLILESASTNQTSMYLCASSLGNAWTEAFFGQGTRLTVV.